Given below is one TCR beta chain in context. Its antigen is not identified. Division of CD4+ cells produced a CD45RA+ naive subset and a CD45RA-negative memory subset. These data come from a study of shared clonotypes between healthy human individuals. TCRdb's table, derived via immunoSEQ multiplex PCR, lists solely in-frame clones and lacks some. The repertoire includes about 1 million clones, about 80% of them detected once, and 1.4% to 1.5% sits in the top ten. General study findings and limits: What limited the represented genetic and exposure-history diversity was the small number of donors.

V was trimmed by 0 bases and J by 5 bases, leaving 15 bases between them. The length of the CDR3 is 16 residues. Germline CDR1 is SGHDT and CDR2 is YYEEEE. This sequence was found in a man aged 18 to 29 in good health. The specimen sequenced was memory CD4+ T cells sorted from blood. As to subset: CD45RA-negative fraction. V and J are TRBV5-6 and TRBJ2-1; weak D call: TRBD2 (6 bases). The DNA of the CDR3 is TGTGCCAGCAGCTTGGTTTCGGAGGGGATAAACAATGAGCAGTTCTTC. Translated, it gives CASSLVSEGINNEQFF.